This note documents a single T cell receptor beta chain sequence. The target of this receptor is not known. There are no base qualities to consult, and no much larger clone falls within one base. The data were obtained in a study of blood T cell repertoires in COVID-19 (dated by TCRdb to between 2020 and 2021). General notes on the study: Samples from collaborators originated in the United States, Italy and Spain and spanned both the acute and convalescent phases of COVID-19. A freely available public database, intended as a resource for researchers studying the immune response to SARS-CoV-2, is where the repertoires were released. The material from the prospective study consisted of cDNA or gDNA derived from T cells, B-cell-depleted T cells, or PBMCs. HLA class I and class II types, where available, came from metadata supplied by the sample provider rather than from assay-based typing. Nearly every sample came with metadata listing a de-identified subject ID, COVID-19 status, age in years and sex. The samples were drawn from two sources: the first 160 participants of the ongoing ImmuneRACE study, and 950 to 1,500 subjects contributed by 6 global collaborators. Deeply sampled blood TCRbeta repertoires from subjects exposed to, actively infected with, or recovered from COVID-19 were included in the dataset.

TCRbeta CDR3 regions were amplified from genomic DNA using the immunoSEQ Assay, a bias-controlled multiplex PCR. Under the source paper's analysis protocol: The number of nucleated cells in each sample was estimated by amplification of reference gene primers within the assay. To quantify the absolute abundance of each unique TCRbeta CDR3 rearrangement, sequence reads were collapsed and filtered. For each sample, productive Simpson clonality was calculated as the square root of Simpson's diversity index across productive rearrangements. TCRdb mirrors the immuneACCESS table, restricted to in-frame sequences. Some clones are absent from its copies; in checked studies, under half trace to an unresolved V gene, and the reason for the others is unknown. The DNA gave D and trimming, while V, J and clone size come from that table. Within this sample are 140,000 to 150,000 clones, with 70% to 90% of them counted one time only. The top ten hold approximately 8% of the sample.

The junction shows trimming of 0 bases on V and 11 bases on J, and the gene matches do not reach 1 base of it. As encoded in the germline V gene, CDR1 is LGHNA while CDR2 is YSLEER. Counted from cysteine to phenylalanine, this CDR3 has 13 amino acids. This entry keeps only the CDR3 DNA: 39 bases, framed from base 1. One collaborating source in Seattle enrolled patients during active infection and followed them longitudinally through the course of disease. The collaborating institutions used their own protocols to collect whole blood in K2EDTA tubes. For TCRbeta analysis, collaborators shipped samples in one of three forms: frozen whole blood, isolated PBMCs, or DNA extracted from either of those sample types. Results the study describes overall, beyond this receptor: The quantity of clinical and demographic metadata differed by source and by participant and was supplied without curation.

The receptor comes from a woman aged 55-75 years with COVID-19, enrolled during active disease. The chain links TRBV4-3 with TRBJ1-4; TRBD1 matches 9 bases in the middle. The sample taken for sequencing was peripheral blood. The CDR3 has the sequence CASSQEGTGKLFF. The DNA sequence is given as TGCGCCAGCAGCCAAGAAGGGACAGGGAAACTGTTTTTT.